Described below is a single T cell receptor (beta chain) sequence and its context. This entry is derived from a study of blood T cell repertoires in COVID-19. The authors' processing: Reference gene primer amplification gave estimated nucleated cell counts. Some clones are missing from TCRdb's copy, which holds only in-frame ones; the method was immunoSEQ multiplex PCR. V and J calls and clone size come straight from that table; D and trimming were deduced from the DNA. The sample has about 90,000 clones; roughly 90% are singletons. This CDR3 is built from 11 residues. Deletions cut 5 bases from V and 2 bases from J, with 3 bases between. CDR1 is SNHLY and CDR2 is FYNNEI in the germline V gene.

The chain couples TRBV2 to TRBJ1-1; D is ambiguous. Specimen: peripheral blood. The clonotype was recovered from a man aged 45-65 years with COVID-19, enrolled during active disease. The CDR3 reads CASSLNTEAFF. DNA of the CDR3: TGTGCCAGCAGTTTAAACACTGAAGCTTTCTTT.